This entry lists 16 T cell receptor beta chains sequenced from one sample in a study of a mutant IDH1 vaccine in newly diagnosed glioma. TCRdb's table, derived via immunoSEQ multiplex PCR, lists solely in-frame clones and lacks some. The repertoire includes some 56,000 clones, around 90% of them detected once, and over 2.5% sits in the top ten. The time point was: baseline, week 1 (first vaccination visit). The treatment is: pre-vaccination baseline after standard-of-care therapy. Sequencing used PBMCs, obtained from a glioma patient treated with radiotherapy, temozolomide or both. The receptor source for this set is a man aged 50 to 59 with glioma.

V usage is TRBV15 and J usage is TRBJ2-1; TRBD2 matches at 9 bases. Germline V lookup: CDR1 LNHNV, CDR2 YYDKDF (reference sequence). V shed 8 bases and J 3 bases; nucleotides not matched to a gene: 11. The CDR3 sequence is 16 residues long. The CDR3 protein is CATGLAGGKVYNEQFF. The CDR3 DNA reads TGTGCCACCGGTCTGGCGGGGGGGAAGGTCTACAATGAGCAGTTCTTC. The whole variable domain, filled in from reference TRBV15 and TRBJ2-1, reads DAMVIQNPRYQVTQFGKPVTLSCSQTLNHNVMYWYQQKSSQAPKLLFHYYDKDFNNEADTPDNFQSRRPNTSFCFLDIRSPGLGDTAMYLCATGLAGGKVYNEQFFGPGTRLTVL.

Concerning this clone: Compared with germline, one end of the junction differs, possibly owing to a read error. The chain couples TRBV18 to TRBJ1-5; no clear D gene. Per germline, CDR1 KGHSH and CDR2 LQKENI. This CDR3 spans 10 amino acids. The DNA of the CDR3 is TGCCAGTATAGCAATCAGCCCCAGCATTTT. Translating it yields CQYSNQPQHF.

V and J are TRBV6-1 and TRBJ1-3, with D unresolved. Trimming removed 6 bases at V and 0 bases at J, with 12 bases between. Germline V gene sequence: CDR1 MNHNS, CDR2 SASEGT. The CDR3 is made up of 15 amino acids. The CDR3 coding sequence is TGTGCCAGCAGCGAAAACATCTACTCTGGAAACACCATATATTTT. Amino acids: CASSENIYSGNTIYF.

The chain joins TRBV27 to TRBJ2-5; D gene ambiguous. V lost 5 bases, J lost 6 bases, and 13 bases lay in between. CDR1 and CDR2 (germline): MNHEY, SMNVEV (reference sequence). This CDR3 is built from 13 residues. As DNA, the CDR3 is TGTGCCAGCAGTACGATCCCAGAGAAGACCCAGTACTTC. Its protein is CASSTIPEKTQYF.

The V gene is TRBV2, the J gene TRBJ1-6, with 7 bases matching TRBD1. The CDR3 loop spans 14 amino acids. V lost 11 bases to trimming and J lost 5 bases; unmatched junction nucleotides: 9. Per the germline V gene, CDR1 is SNHLY and CDR2 is FYNNEI. CDR3 region: CAQKGTADNSPLHF. The CDR3 nucleotides read TGTGCCCAAAAGGGGACAGCCGATAATTCACCCCTCCACTTT.

This clone was observed a single time. V gene TRBV2 combines with J gene TRBJ2-3; D is uncertain. CDR3 length: 16 residues. The V end lost 3 bases, the J end lost 7 bases, and 20 bases lay between the germline ends. CDR1 SNHLY and CDR2 FYNNEI come from the germline V gene. CDR3 sequence: CASSELTNVTPNTQYF. In nucleotides, the CDR3 is TGTGCCAGCAGTGAGTTGACCAACGTCACACCGAATACGCAGTATTTT.

The chain employs TRBV6-1 and TRBJ1-2; D remains ambiguous. Germline V gene lookup returns CDR1 MNHNS and CDR2 SASEGT. CDR3 length: 15 amino acids. Trimming stripped 5 bases from V and 4 bases from J, with 17 bases between. The CDR3 loop reads CASSREGFGSYGYTF. The CDR3, as DNA: TGTGCCAGCAGTCGTGAAGGGTTCGGGAGCTATGGCTACACCTTC.

The chain employs TRBV4-1 and TRBJ2-1; TRBD2 is a possible D gene (6 bases). With 1 base removed from V and 7 bases from J, the gap between germline ends came to 14 bases. CDR1 is MGHRA and CDR2 is YSYEKL in the germline V gene. The CDR3 runs 15 residues. CDR3 nucleotides: TGCGCCAGCAGCCAAGTCTGGCGGGAAGGGAATGAGCAGTTCTTC. It translates to CASSQVWREGNEQFF.

CDR3 sequence: CASSLFRNEQFF. The CDR3 DNA follows: TGCGCCAGCAGCTTGTTTCGGAATGAGCAGTTCTTC. The chain couples TRBV5-1 to TRBJ2-1; D remains ambiguous. The CDR3 totals 12 residues. Germline values: CDR1 SGHRS, CDR2 YFSETQ. V dropped 1 base and J dropped 7 bases, with 6 bases sitting between them.

This chain connects TRBV19 to TRBJ1-1; D gene uncertain. The length of the CDR3 is 13 residues. CDR1 and CDR2 from the germline V gene are LNHDA and SQIVND (reference sequence). Trimming pared 9 bases from V and 0 bases from J, leaving 11 bases between. The CDR3 region has the DNA TGTGCCAGCTCAGGCAGCGTGAACACTGAAGCTTTCTTT. Translation gives CASSGSVNTEAFF.

This clone qualifies as medium-sized. The rearrangement uses TRBV2 and TRBJ1-1; no definite D call. V was clipped by 0 bases and J by 5 bases, with 7 bases between them. Germline CDR1 reads SNHLY; CDR2 reads FYNNEI. This CDR3 is 13 amino acids long. CDR3 in DNA: TGTGCCAGCAGTGAAGCGGCCAGGACTGAAGCTTTCTTT. This encodes CASSEAARTEAFF.

This sequence joins TRBV18 and TRBJ2-2; D gene ambiguous. The CDR3 runs 12 residues. Germline CDR1 and CDR2: KGHSH and LQKENI. Trimming cost V 6 bases and J 3 bases, with 5 bases left between them. The CDR3 nucleotides are TGTGCCAGCTCCCCCTACACCGGGGAGCTGTTTTTT. Translation: CASSPYTGELFF.

The chain uses TRBV2 and TRBJ2-7, with 9 bases identical to TRBD1. CDR3 length equals 12 residues. V shed 6 bases, J shed 6 bases, and the junction held 3 bases outside the gene matches. Germline-derived CDR1 and CDR2 are SNHLY and FYNNEI. The CDR3: CASRSDRGEQYF. CDR3 nucleotide sequence: TGTGCCAGCAGGTCGGACAGGGGCGAGCAGTACTTC. Full variable domain (rest looked up from reference TRBV2 and TRBJ2-7): EPEVTQTPSHQVTQMGQEVILRCVPISNHLYFYWYRQILGQKVEFLVSFYNNEISEKSEIFDDQFSVERPDGSNFTLKIRSTKLEDSAMYFCASRSDRGEQYFGPGTRLTVT.

The chain links TRBV5-5 to TRBJ2-1, with 12 bases identical to TRBD2. This CDR3 is built from 16 residues. The V gene end was trimmed by 0 bases and the J gene end by 8 bases; junction bases not matched to a gene: 6. Germline CDR1 SGHKS, CDR2 YYEKEE (reference sequence). The CDR3 spells CASSLGPSGGDDEQFF. As DNA, the CDR3 is TGTGCCAGCAGCTTGGGGCCTAGCGGGGGGGATGATGAGCAGTTCTTC. Combining the CDR3 with reference TRBV5-5 and TRBJ2-1 gives the whole variable domain DAGVTQSPTHLIKTRGQQVTLRCSPISGHKSVSWYQQVLGQGPQFIFQYYEKEERGRGNFPDRFSARQFPNYSSELNVNALLLGDSALYLCASSLGPSGGDDEQFFGPGTRLTVL.

V and J are TRBV11-3 and TRBJ2-5; D is unclear. V shed 1 base and J shed 1 base, with 7 bases lying between them. The CDR3 loop spans 14 amino acids. Germline V gene lookup returns CDR1 SGHNT and CDR2 YENEEA. The CDR3 coding sequence is TGTGCCAGCAGCTTAGGAGACCTCCAAGAGACCCAGTACTTC. It codes for CASSLGDLQETQYF. Combining the CDR3 with reference TRBV11-3 and TRBJ2-5 gives the whole variable domain EAGVVQSPRYKIIEKKQPVAFWCNPISGHNTLYWYLQNLGQGPELLIRYENEEAVDDSQLPKDRFSAERLKGVDSTLKIQPAELGDSAVYLCASSLGDLQETQYFGPGTRLLVL.

Comments on this clone: At one end the junction does not follow the germline gene, possibly because of a read error. This chain uses TRBV25-1 with TRBJ1-1; 8 bases are shared with TRBD1. The CDR3 spans 14 residues. Germline assignment: CDR1 MGHDK and CDR2 SYGVNS. For the CDR3, the DNA is TGTGCCAGCAGTGGGGACAGGAGGGCCGCTGAAGTTTTCTTT. Its protein is CASSGDRRAAEVFF.